This TCR beta chain originates from a study of control samples from healthy donors and cancer patients. Using immunoSEQ multiplex PCR, the repertoire was profiled, and TCRdb retains in-frame clones only, with some absent. This sample yields more than 70,000 clones, of which about 94% are seen a single time; approximately 2.8% belongs to the top ten. The germline V gene has CDR1 LGHDT and CDR2 YNNKEL (reference sequence). The V and J ends lost 0 bases and 10 bases respectively, with 10 bases between them. The CDR3 has 13 residues. The TCR was taken from a woman aged 30 to 39 in good health. Sequencing was done on a sample of blood. The chain carries TRBV3-1 (or the pseudogene TRBV3-2) and TRBJ2-1; a weak D match, TRBD2 (6 bases). The DNA for the CDR3 is TGTGCCAGCAGCCAAGATCCCCGGGGGGAGCAGTTCTTC. It codes for CASSQDPRGEQFF.